One sample yielded the 19 T cell receptor beta chains listed below, sequenced in a study of control samples from healthy donors and cancer patients. Generated by immunoSEQ multiplex PCR, the TCRdb table keeps only in-frame clones and is missing some. This sample has 80,000 or so clones, with 85% to 95% found just once. The sequencing input was blood. The source is a woman aged 55-75 years in good health.

This chain uses TRBV30 with TRBJ1-2; tentatively, D is TRBD1 (5 bases). V was clipped by 2 bases and J by 5 bases, with 15 bases between them. The CDR3 sequence is 14 residues long. Per germline, CDR1 GTSNPN and CDR2 SVGIG (reference sequence). The CDR3 nucleotides are TGTGCCTGGAGTAACGGTAGGGGTGGTTATGGCTACACCTTC. This codes for CAWSNGRGGYGYTF.

The J gene is TRBJ1-5, the V gene TRBV18; D is ambiguous. CDR3 length equals 16 residues. The V and J ends lost 2 bases and 0 bases respectively, with 11 bases between them. The V gene's germline CDR1 is KGHSH and CDR2 LQKENI. DNA of the CDR3: TGTGCCAGCTCACCAAGCACCATTGGTAGCAATCAGCCCCAGCATTTT. This translates into CASSPSTIGSNQPQHF.

V is TRBV29-1 and J is TRBJ2-2; 11 bases align to TRBD1. Germline CDR1 and CDR2: SQVTM and ANQGSEA. After removal of 5 bases from V and 4 bases from J, the junction contained 12 bases not matched to a gene. The CDR3 runs 17 residues. The CDR3 here is CSVKSPGTGGFTGELFF. The CDR3 region has the DNA TGCAGCGTTAAGAGTCCGGGGACAGGGGGGTTCACCGGGGAGCTGTTTTTT.

V is TRBV5-6 and J is TRBJ2-5; 7 bases align to TRBD1. Germline CDR1 and CDR2: SGHDT and YYEEEE. The CDR3 covers 14 residues. V was pared by 4 bases and J by 3 bases, with 6 bases of the junction left unmatched. As DNA, the CDR3 is TGTGCCAGCAGCCTCGGGACAGCCGAAGAGACCCAGTACTTC. Translation: CASSLGTAEETQYF.

The V gene is TRBV10-3, the J gene TRBJ2-1, with a tentative D call TRBD2 (6 bases). V lost 2 bases to trimming and J lost 12 bases, with 20 bases between them. The germline V gene encodes CDR1 ENHRY and CDR2 SYGVKD. This CDR3 has 15 residues. The CDR3 loop is CAISETEGTPAGQFF. CDR3 nucleotides: TGTGCCATCAGTGAGACCGAAGGGACTCCAGCGGGGCAGTTCTTC.

The rearrangement uses TRBV14 and TRBJ2-3; 8 bases are shared with TRBD1. Germline trimming cut 4 bases from V and 3 bases from J; bases unmatched to any gene: 6. CDR3 length: 15 amino acids. Germline V gives CDR1 SGHDN, CDR2 FVKESK. CDR3 residues: CASSLDRDGTDTQYF. The CDR3 region has the DNA TGTGCCAGCAGCCTGGACAGGGATGGTACAGATACGCAGTATTTT.

V gene TRBV10-3 combines with J gene TRBJ1-2; D gene ambiguous. The CDR3 sequence is 12 residues long. The V end lost 2 bases, the J end lost 0 bases, and 1 base lay between the germline ends. The germline gives CDR1 ENHRY, CDR2 SYGVKD. Written as DNA, the CDR3 is TGTGCCATCAGTGAGCCTAACTATGGCTACACCTTC. Translation gives CAISEPNYGYTF.

The rearrangement joins TRBV3-1 (or the pseudogene TRBV3-2) to TRBJ2-5; 10 bases map to TRBD2. The length of the CDR3 is 17 residues. Germline-derived CDR1 and CDR2 are LGHDT and YNNKEL (reference sequence). V dropped 4 bases and J dropped 5; count of bases not matched to a gene: 13. The CDR3 spells CASSPRASGSMRETQYF. The CDR3 nucleotides read TGTGCCAGCAGCCCGCGGGCTAGCGGGAGTATGAGGGAGACCCAGTACTTC.

The rearrangement joins TRBV9 to TRBJ2-1, with a possible D match to TRBD2 (6 bases). The CDR3 extends over 15 amino acids. V was pared by 4 bases and J by 2 bases, with 13 bases between. Germline CDR1 SGDLS, CDR2 YYNGEE. The CDR3 spells CASSHGSGAYNEQFF. CDR3 DNA sequence: TGTGCCAGCAGCCACGGGAGCGGCGCCTACAATGAGCAGTTCTTC.

Remarks on this clone: An end of the junction does not agree with germline; a read error may underlie this. Other DNA sequences in this specimen translate into the identical CDR3. CDR3: CASSPSLGGLAPVSYEQYF. The CDR3 DNA follows: TGTGCCAGCAGTCCTAGTTTGGGGGGACTAGCGCCCGTCTCCTACGAGCAGTATTTC. This chain uses TRBV28 with TRBJ2-7; the match to TRBD2 covers 10 bases. The CDR3 is 19 amino acids. Germline V gene data show CDR1 as MDHEN and CDR2 as SYDVKM. Supplemented by reference TRBV28 and TRBJ2-7, the full variable domain reads DVKVTQSSRYLVKRTGEKVFLECVQDMDHENMFWYRQDPGLGLRLIYFSYDVKMKEKGDIPEGYSVSREKKERFSLILESASTNQTSMYLCASSPSLGGLAPVSYEQYFGPGTRLTVT.

V is TRBV7-8 and J is TRBJ1-5, with D unclear. Germline lookup yields CDR1 SGHVS and CDR2 FQNEAQ. V was shortened by 4 bases and J by 1 base, with 11 bases between the two germline ends. The CDR3 is made up of 15 amino acids. CDR3 region: CASSSQGQSNQPQHF. The CDR3 DNA sequence: TGTGCCAGCAGCTCCCAAGGCCAGAGCAATCAGCCCCAGCATTTT.

The chain joins TRBV28 to TRBJ1-5, with D possibly being TRBD1 (5 bases). Trimming pared 8 bases from V and 0 bases from J, leaving 11 bases between. The CDR3 loop spans 14 amino acids. Germline V lookup: CDR1 MDHEN, CDR2 SYDVKM. The CDR3 DNA sequence: TGTGCCAGCTTCGGGACGAATAGCAATCAGCCCCAGCATTTT. Protein sequence: CASFGTNSNQPQHF. Based on the CDR3 plus reference TRBV28 and TRBJ1-5, the full variable domain is DVKVTQSSRYLVKRTGEKVFLECVQDMDHENMFWYRQDPGLGLRLIYFSYDVKMKEKGDIPEGYSVSREKKERFSLILESASTNQTSMYLCASFGTNSNQPQHFGDGTRLSIL.

V gene TRBV15 combines with J gene TRBJ2-7; D perhaps matches TRBD2 (6 bases). This CDR3 has 15 residues. CDR1 is LNHNV and CDR2 is YYDKDF in the germline V gene (reference sequence). Deletions cut 0 bases from V and 7 bases from J, with 16 bases between. The CDR3 is CATSREQAGSGEQYF. In DNA, the CDR3 is TGTGCCACCAGCAGAGAACAGGCGGGATCGGGAGAGCAGTACTTC.

This clone was seen only a few times. Additional DNA sequences in this sample encode the identical CDR3. The chain's CDR3 is CASSLGLNYGYTF. CDR3 nucleotide sequence: TGTGCCAGCAGTTTAGGGTTGAACTATGGCTACACCTTC. The chain uses TRBV28 and TRBJ1-2, with D unclear. CDR1 and CDR2 from the germline V gene are MDHEN and SYDVKM. This CDR3 region has 13 residues. V shed 2 bases and J shed 2 bases, with 6 bases lying between them.

The chain is built from TRBV19 and TRBJ2-1; tentatively, D is TRBD1 (7 bases). The CDR3 contains 16 residues. V was cut by 4 bases and J by 8 bases, with 21 bases left in between. Germline CDR1 and CDR2: LNHDA and SQIVND (reference sequence). CDR3 sequence (DNA): TGTGCCAGTAGTACAGGAGGGACAGCCGCCCTGGATGAGCAGTTCTTC. The encoded protein is CASSTGGTAALDEQFF.

The gene calls are TRBV7-8 and TRBJ2-7; 7 bases align to TRBD1. The J segment lost 5 bases and the V segment lost 4 bases, leaving 11 bases of the junction unmatched. The CDR3 has 15 residues. The germline V gene encodes CDR1 SGHVS and CDR2 FQNEAQ. The DNA for the CDR3 is TGTGCCAGCAGCTCACCGACAGGGATGTATGACGAGCAGTACTTC. Amino acid sequence: CASSSPTGMYDEQYF. Drawing the rest from reference TRBV7-8 and TRBJ2-7, the complete variable domain is GAGVSQSPRYKVAKRGQDVALRCDPISGHVSLFWYQQALGQGPEFLTYFQNEAQLDKSGLPSDRFFAERPEGSVSTLKIQRTQQEDSAVYLCASSSPTGMYDEQYFGPGTRLTVT.

The genes are TRBV5-1 and TRBJ2-1; no reliable D call. Germline V gene lookup returns CDR1 SGHRS and CDR2 YFSETQ. The CDR3 is 15 amino acids. Deletions cut 0 bases from V and 1 base from J, with 8 bases between. CDR3: CASSLVTESYNEQFF. Here the CDR3 DNA reads TGCGCCAGCAGCTTGGTAACGGAGTCCTACAATGAGCAGTTCTTC.

The rearrangement joins TRBV5-1 to TRBJ1-4; D perhaps matches TRBD1 (6 bases). This CDR3 spans 15 amino acids. Trimming stripped 3 bases from V and 8 bases from J, with 17 bases between. Germline CDR1 and CDR2: SGHRS and YFSETQ. CDR3: CASSSQGRRGEKLFF. CDR3 sequence (DNA): TGCGCCAGCAGCTCACAGGGCCGGCGGGGAGAAAAACTGTTTTTT.

This rearrangement joins TRBV6-5 to TRBJ2-2, with D perhaps matching TRBD1 (5 bases). With 5 bases removed from V and 0 bases from J, the gap between germline ends came to 7 bases. CDR1 is MNHEY and CDR2 is SVGAGI in the germline V gene. The length of the CDR3 is 14 residues. CDR3 sequence reads: CASSMTANTGELFF. CDR3 nucleotides: TGTGCCAGCAGTATGACAGCGAACACCGGGGAGCTGTTTTTT.